Here is one T cell receptor beta chain with its context. Its antigen is unknown. The data belong to a study of CXCR4 blockade with PD-1 therapy in pancreatic cancer. CDR1 and CDR2 from the germline V gene are GTSNPN and SVGIG (reference sequence). V lost 7 bases and J lost 4, with 8 bases in between. The CDR3 runs 12 residues. Sequencing used immunoSEQ multiplex PCR; TCRdb keeps in-frame clones, though not all of them. The sample holds 1,100 or so clones, around two fifths seen once. Notes on the study in general: Clone frequency correlated with its number of distinct nucleotide rearrangements. Only TCRbeta chains were sequenced here. Survival did not correlate with tumor clonality, which averaged about 0.14 versus 0.054.

No neoadjuvant therapy was given before resection to the patients supplying these archived tumor blocks. The chain carries TRBV30 and TRBJ2-6; no clear D. The sequence derives from a human donor with pancreatic ductal adenocarcinoma. The specimen sequenced was tumor tissue. DNA of the CDR3: TGTGCCTCGCTCTCCGGGGCCAACGTCCTGACTTTC. Its translation: CASLSGANVLTF.